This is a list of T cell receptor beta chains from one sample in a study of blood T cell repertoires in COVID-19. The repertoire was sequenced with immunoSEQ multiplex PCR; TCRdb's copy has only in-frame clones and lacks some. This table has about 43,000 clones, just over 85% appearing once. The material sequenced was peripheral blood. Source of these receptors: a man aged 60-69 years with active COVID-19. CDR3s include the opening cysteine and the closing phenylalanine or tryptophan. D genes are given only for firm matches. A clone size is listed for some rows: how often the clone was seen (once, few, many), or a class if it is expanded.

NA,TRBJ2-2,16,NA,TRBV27,TGTGCCAGCACCCCTCACGCCAGCGGAGGGACCGGGGAGCTGTTTTTT,CASTPHASGGTGELFF
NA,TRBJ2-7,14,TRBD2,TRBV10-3,TGTGCCATCACCCGGACTAGCGGATCCTACGAGCAGTACTTC,CAITRTSGSYEQYF
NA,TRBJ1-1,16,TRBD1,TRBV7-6,TGTGCCAGCAGCTTAGCGACAGGGGGTTTGAACACTGAAGCTTTCTTT,CASSLATGGLNTEAFF
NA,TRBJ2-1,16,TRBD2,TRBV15,TGTGCCACCAGCAGAGACCCGGGACTAGCTCTCAATGAGCAGTTCTTC,CATSRDPGLALNEQFF
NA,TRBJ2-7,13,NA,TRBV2,TGTGCCAGCAGTGCCCGTCTATCCTACGAGCAGTACTTC,CASSARLSYEQYF
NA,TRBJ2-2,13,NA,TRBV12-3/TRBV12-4,TGTGCCAGCAGTTTAATTGAGGGCGGGGAGCTGTTTTTT,CASSLIEGGELFF
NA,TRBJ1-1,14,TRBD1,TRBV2,TGTGCCAGCATGCTAGAGACAGGGCTCTCTGAAGCTTTCTTT,CASMLETGLSEAFF
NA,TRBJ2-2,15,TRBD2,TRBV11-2,TGTGCCAGCAGCCTAGCGGGAGCCGCGGGCGGGGAGCTGTTTTTT,CASSLAGAAGGELFF
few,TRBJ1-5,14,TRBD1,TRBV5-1,TGCGCCAGCAGCTTGACAGGGGGCTATCAGCCCCAGCATTTT,CASSLTGGYQPQHF
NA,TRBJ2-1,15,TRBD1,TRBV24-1,TGTGCCACCAGTGACCCCGGGACAGATTACAATGAGCAGTTCTTC,CATSDPGTDYNEQFF
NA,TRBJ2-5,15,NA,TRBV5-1,TGCGCCAGTAACAGGGGCGCGGGCGGGGCCGAGACCCAGTACTTC,CASNRGAGGAETQYF
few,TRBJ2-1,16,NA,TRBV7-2,TGTGCCAGCAGCTTAACAGCGGCCAACCCCTACAATGAGCAGTTCTTC,CASSLTAANPYNEQFF
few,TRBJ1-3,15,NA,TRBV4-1,TGCGCCAGCGAGGGAACAGGGATCTCTGGAAACACCATATATTTT,CASEGTGISGNTIYF
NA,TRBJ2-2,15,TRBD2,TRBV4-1,TGCGCCAGCAGCCCGAGAGGGGAGGGGACCGGGGAGCTGTTTTTT,CASSPRGEGTGELFF
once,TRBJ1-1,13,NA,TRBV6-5,TGTGCCAGCAGTTACGGGCACTTTCTTGAAGCTTTCTTT,CASSYGHFLEAFF
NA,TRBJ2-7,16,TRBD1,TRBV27,TGTGCCAGCAGTTTATTAGGGGGACAGGGGCCCTACGAGCAGTACTTC,CASSLLGGQGPYEQYF
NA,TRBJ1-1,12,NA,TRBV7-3,TGTGCCAGCAGTACAGGGAACACTGAAGCTTTCTTT,CASSTGNTEAFF
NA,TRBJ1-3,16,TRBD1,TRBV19,TGTGCCAGTATGGCCCAACAGGGGGCCTCTGGAAACACCATATATTTT,CASMAQQGASGNTIYF
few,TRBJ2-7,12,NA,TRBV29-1,TGCAGCGTCTCTGAGGGTACTCGCGAGCAGTACTTC,CSVSEGTREQYF
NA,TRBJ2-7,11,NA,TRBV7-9,TGTGCCAGCAGCTTAGTATCCGAGCAGTACTTC,CASSLVSEQYF
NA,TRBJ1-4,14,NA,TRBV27,TGTGCCAGCAGCCCAGACAGTAACGGAGGGAAACTGTTTTTT,CASSPDSNGGKLFF
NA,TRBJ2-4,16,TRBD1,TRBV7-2,TGTGCCAGCAGCTTGGACAGGGGGACCGCCAAAAACATTCAGTACTTC,CASSLDRGTAKNIQYF
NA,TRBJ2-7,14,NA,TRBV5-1,TGCGCCAGCAGCTTGGCCGCGGCCTCCTACGAGCAGTACTTC,CASSLAAASYEQYF
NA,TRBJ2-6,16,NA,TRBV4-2,TGTGCCAGCAGCCAAGACGCAGGGACTGGGGCCAACGTCCTGACTTTC,CASSQDAGTGANVLTF
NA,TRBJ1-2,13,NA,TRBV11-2,TGTGCCAGCAGCTTAGGGGAGGGGCTCGGCTACACCTTC,CASSLGEGLGYTF
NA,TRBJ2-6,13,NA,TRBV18,TGTGCCAGCTCAACCGGGGGGGCCAACGTCCTGACTTTC,CASSTGGANVLTF
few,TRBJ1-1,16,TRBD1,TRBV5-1,TGCGCCAGCAGCTTGGCCACCGGGACAGTGAACACTGAAGCTTTCTTT,CASSLATGTVNTEAFF
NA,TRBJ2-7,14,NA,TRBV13,TGTGCCAGCAGCTTACTGGACACCTCCTACGAGCAGTACTTC,CASSLLDTSYEQYF
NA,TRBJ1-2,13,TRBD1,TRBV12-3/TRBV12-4,TGTGCCAGCAGAGGACAGGGGGCCTATGGCTACACCTTC,CASRGQGAYGYTF
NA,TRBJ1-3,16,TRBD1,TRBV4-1,TGCGCCAGCAGCTCCGGACAGGGGGATATAGGAAACACCATATATTTT,CASSSGQGDIGNTIYF